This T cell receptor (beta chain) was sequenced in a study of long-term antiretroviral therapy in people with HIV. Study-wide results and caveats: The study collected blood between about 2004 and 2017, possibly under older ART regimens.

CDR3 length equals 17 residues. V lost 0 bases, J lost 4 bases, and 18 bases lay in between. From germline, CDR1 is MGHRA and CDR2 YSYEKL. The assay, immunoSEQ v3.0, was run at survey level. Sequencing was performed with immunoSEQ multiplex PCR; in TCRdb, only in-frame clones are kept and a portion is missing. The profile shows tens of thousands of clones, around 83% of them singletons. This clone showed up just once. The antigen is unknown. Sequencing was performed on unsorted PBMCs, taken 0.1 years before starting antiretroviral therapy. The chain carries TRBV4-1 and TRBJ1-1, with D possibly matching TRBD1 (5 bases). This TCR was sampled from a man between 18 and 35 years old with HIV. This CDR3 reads CASSQDVGFRGPTEAFF. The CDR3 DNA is TGCGCCAGCAGCCAAGATGTTGGTTTTAGGGGTCCCACTGAAGCTTTCTTT.